Each of the 5 T cell receptor beta chains below was sequenced from the same sample in a study of cytomegalovirus exposure and HLA in healthy donors. The PCR employed 60 Vbeta primers together with 13 Jbeta primers. The protocol was immunoSEQ multiplex PCR, while the TCRdb copy is restricted to in-frame clones and leaves out a portion. The sample carries 100,000 to 150,000 clones, less than 80% recorded once. The specimen sequenced was PBMCs. The receptors here all came from a man aged 45-65 years in good health and CMV-seronegative.

The J gene is TRBJ1-1, the V gene TRBV5-4; D unclear. CDR3 length equals 14 residues. Germline V gene sequence: CDR1 SGHNT, CDR2 YYREEE (reference sequence). Trimming took 0 bases from V and 10 from J, leaving 16 bases between them. The DNA of the CDR3 is TGTGCCAGCAGCTTGGCCGTGACTTCAGACGGAGCTTTCTTT. It yields the protein CASSLAVTSDGAFF. The complete variable domain, with remaining parts taken from reference TRBV5-4 and TRBJ1-1, reads ETGVTQSPTHLIKTRGQQVTLRCSSQSGHNTVSWYQQALGQGPQFIFQYYREEENGRGNFPPRFSGLQFPNYSSELNVNALELDDSALYLCASSLAVTSDGAFFGQGTRLTVV.

The rearrangement links TRBV4-2 to TRBJ1-2, with D possibly matching TRBD1 (6 bases). Germline V gene data show CDR1 as LGHNA and CDR2 as YNFKEQ. V lost 0 bases and J 5 bases, leaving 22 bases between the germline ends. The CDR3 runs to 18 residues. The CDR3 DNA is TGTGCCAGCAGCCAAGAGGTGGGCTTGGAAGCCAGGGGTTATGGCTACACCTTC. It translates to CASSQEVGLEARGYGYTF.

This clone was seen a few times. This chain joins TRBV4-2 and TRBJ2-4, with 12 positions matching TRBD2. Trimming cost V 1 base and J 3 bases; bases outside gene matches: 1. The CDR3 length is 16 residues. CDR1 and CDR2 (germline): LGHNA, YNFKEQ. The CDR3 protein is CASSQATSGGKNIQYF. CDR3 coding DNA: TGTGCCAGCAGCCAAGCGACTAGCGGGGGCAAAAACATTCAGTACTTC.

The chain combines TRBV19 with TRBJ2-3; 7 bases fit TRBD2. Germline V gene data show CDR1 as LNHDA and CDR2 as SQIVND (reference sequence). V gave up 3 bases and J gave up 6 bases; unmatched junction bases: 9. The CDR3 consists of 15 residues. This CDR3 is CASSIGGRFRDTQYF. The CDR3 coding sequence is TGTGCCAGTAGTATCGGGGGGAGGTTTAGGGATACGCAGTATTTT.

The chain links TRBV7-2 to TRBJ2-3, with 7 bases lining up with TRBD1. The CDR3 spans 17 residues. V was clipped by 2 bases and J by 2 bases; unmatched bases: 10. The germline gives CDR1 SGHTA, CDR2 FQGNSA. Here the CDR3 DNA reads TGTGCCAGCAGCTTAATACCGACAGGGCAGAACACAGATACGCAGTATTTT. Translating it yields CASSLIPTGQNTDTQYF.